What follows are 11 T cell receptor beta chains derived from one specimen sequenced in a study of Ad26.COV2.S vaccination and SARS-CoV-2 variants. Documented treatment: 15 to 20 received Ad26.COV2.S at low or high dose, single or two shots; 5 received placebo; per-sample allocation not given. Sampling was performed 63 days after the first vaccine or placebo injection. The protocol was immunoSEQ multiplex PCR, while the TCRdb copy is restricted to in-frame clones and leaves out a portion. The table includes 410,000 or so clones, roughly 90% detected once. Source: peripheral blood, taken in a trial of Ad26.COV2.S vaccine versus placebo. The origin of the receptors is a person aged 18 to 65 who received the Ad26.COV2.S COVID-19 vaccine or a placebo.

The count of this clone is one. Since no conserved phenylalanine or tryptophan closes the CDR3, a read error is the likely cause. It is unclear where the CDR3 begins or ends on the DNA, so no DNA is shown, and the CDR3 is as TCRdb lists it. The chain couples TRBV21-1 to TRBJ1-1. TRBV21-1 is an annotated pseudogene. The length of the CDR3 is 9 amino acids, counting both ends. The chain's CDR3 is CVSRRPDAL.

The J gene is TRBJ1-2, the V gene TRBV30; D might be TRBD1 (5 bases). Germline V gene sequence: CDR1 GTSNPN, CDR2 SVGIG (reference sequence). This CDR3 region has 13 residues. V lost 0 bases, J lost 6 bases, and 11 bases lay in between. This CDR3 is CAWSVYMGDGYTF. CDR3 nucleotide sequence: TGTGCCTGGAGTGTATATATGGGGGATGGCTACACCTTC.

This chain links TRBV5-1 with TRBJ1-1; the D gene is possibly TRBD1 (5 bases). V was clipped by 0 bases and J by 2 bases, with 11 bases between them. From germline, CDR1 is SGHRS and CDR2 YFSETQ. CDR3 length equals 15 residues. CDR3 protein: CASSLAPGGNTEAFF. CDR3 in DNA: TGCGCCAGCAGCTTGGCCCCGGGGGGAAACACTGAAGCTTTCTTT.

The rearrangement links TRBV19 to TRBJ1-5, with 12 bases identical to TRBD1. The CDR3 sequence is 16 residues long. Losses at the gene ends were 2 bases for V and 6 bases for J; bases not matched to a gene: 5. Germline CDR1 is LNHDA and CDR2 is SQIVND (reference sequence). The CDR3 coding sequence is TGTGCCAGTAGTATACCGGGACAGGGGGCTCGTCAGCCCCAGCATTTT. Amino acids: CASSIPGQGARQPQHF.

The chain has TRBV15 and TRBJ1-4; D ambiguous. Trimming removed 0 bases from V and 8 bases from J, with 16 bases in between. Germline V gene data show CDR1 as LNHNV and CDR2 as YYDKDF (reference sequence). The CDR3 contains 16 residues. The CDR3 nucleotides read TGTGCCACCAGCAGAGATTCGGGTAGGGTCCGAGAAAAACTGTTTTTT. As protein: CATSRDSGRVREKLFF. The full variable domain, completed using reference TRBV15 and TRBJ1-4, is DAMVIQNPRYQVTQFGKPVTLSCSQTLNHNVMYWYQQKSSQAPKLLFHYYDKDFNNEADTPDNFQSRRPNTSFCFLDIRSPGLGDTAMYLCATSRDSGRVREKLFFGSGTQLSVL.

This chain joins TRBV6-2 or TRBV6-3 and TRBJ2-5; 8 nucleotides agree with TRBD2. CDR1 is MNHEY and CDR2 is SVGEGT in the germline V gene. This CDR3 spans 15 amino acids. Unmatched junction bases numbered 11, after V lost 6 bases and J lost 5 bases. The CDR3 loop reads CASSPPGRARETQYF. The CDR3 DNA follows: TGTGCCAGCAGCCCTCCCGGGAGGGCCCGGGAGACCCAGTACTTC.

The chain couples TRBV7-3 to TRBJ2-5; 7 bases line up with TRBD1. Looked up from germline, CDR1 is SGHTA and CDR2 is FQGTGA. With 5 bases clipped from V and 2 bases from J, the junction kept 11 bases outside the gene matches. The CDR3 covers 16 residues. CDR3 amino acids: CASSDRDSYIQETQYF. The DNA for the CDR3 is TGTGCCAGCAGCGACCGGGACAGCTATATTCAAGAGACCCAGTACTTC.

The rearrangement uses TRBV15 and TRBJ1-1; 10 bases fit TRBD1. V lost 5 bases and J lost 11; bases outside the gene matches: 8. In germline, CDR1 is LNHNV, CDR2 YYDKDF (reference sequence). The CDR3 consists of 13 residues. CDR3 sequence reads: CATSGRQGAVAFF. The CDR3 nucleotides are TGTGCCACCAGCGGCCGACAGGGGGCAGTGGCTTTCTTT.

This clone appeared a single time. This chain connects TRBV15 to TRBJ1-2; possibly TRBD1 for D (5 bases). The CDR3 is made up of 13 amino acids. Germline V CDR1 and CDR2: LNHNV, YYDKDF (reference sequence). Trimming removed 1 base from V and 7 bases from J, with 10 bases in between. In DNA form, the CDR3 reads TGTGCCACCAGCAGAGGCTGGGACGTTGGCTACACCTTC. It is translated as CATSRGWDVGYTF.

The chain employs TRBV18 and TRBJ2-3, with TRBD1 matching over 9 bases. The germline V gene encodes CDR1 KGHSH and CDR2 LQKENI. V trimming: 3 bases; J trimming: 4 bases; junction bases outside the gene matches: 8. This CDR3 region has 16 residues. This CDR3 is CASSPTGQGLADTQYF. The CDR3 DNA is TGTGCCAGCTCACCCACCGGACAGGGGTTGGCAGATACGCAGTATTTT.

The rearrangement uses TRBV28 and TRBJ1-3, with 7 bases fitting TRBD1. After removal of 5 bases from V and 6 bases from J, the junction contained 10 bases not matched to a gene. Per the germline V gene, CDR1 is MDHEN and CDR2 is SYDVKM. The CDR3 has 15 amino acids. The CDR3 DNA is TGTGCCAGCAGTCCCCCAGGGGGGCTGAAAAACACCATATATTTT. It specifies CASSPPGGLKNTIYF.